This record concerns one T cell receptor beta chain sequence. Its antigen is undetermined. These data are taken from a study of T cells in Graves' hyperthyroidism and ophthalmopathy. Study-wide results and limits: Stable hyperthyroidism was told apart from ophthalmopathy by a model built on 13 V-J features. Ophthalmopathy was model-predicted a median around 6.1 months pre-onset. Blood also showed most of the thyroid clonotypes that were expanded above 0.001.

CDR1 MNHEY and CDR2 SVGAGI come from the germline V gene. This CDR3 has 17 amino acids. V was trimmed by 2 bases and J by 8 bases, leaving 24 bases between them. The source material, RNA transcripts, was used to amplify TCR beta CDR3 regions. In the first-round RT-PCR of the TCR CDR3, the HTBI primer set was used. TCRdb called the multiplex PCR reads again in MiXCR, with one record for every CDR3 protein. The sample lists about 350,000 distinct CDR3 sequences, about 18% occurring once. The receptor's source is a woman aged 30 to 39 with Graves' hyperthyroidism that later progressed to Graves' ophthalmopathy. The genes are TRBV6-5 and TRBJ1-2; D is possibly TRBD1 (6 bases). Sequences were obtained from blood. The CDR3 protein is CASSYREDKIRGSGYTF. The CDR3 DNA sequence: TGTGCCAGCAGTTACAGGGAGGATAAGATCAGGGGAAGCGGCTACACCTTC.